A single sample gave rise to the 30 T cell receptor beta chains below, sequenced in a study of blood T cell repertoires in COVID-19. Clones were sequenced by immunoSEQ multiplex PCR, and TCRdb holds only the in-frame ones, with some missing. The table records roughly 170,000 clones, approximately 84% of them present only once. The sample taken for sequencing was PBMCs or T cells enriched from blood (not recorded which). All receptors come from a middle-aged man who had recovered from COVID-19.

V and J are TRBV2 and TRBJ1-6, with D possibly matching TRBD1 (6 bases). The CDR3 has 16 residues. Germline CDR1 SNHLY, CDR2 FYNNEI. Trimming shortened V by 3 bases and J by 7 bases, and 16 bases separated the two germline ends. The CDR3 spells CASSETFGQRNSPLHF. CDR3 coding DNA: TGTGCCAGCAGTGAGACTTTCGGACAGAGAAATTCACCCCTCCACTTT.

This rearrangement joins TRBV6-1 to TRBJ2-6; TRBD1 matches at 7 bases. V was clipped by 3 bases and J by 0 bases; unmatched bases: 11. The germline CDR1 and CDR2 sequences are MNHNS and SASEGT. The CDR3 loop spans 19 amino acids. CDR3 bases: TGTGCCAGCAGTGATACCGTGGCAGGGGGTGTCTCTGGGGCCAACGTCCTGACTTTC. This gives the protein CASSDTVAGGVSGANVLTF.

This sequence joins TRBV7-9 and TRBJ1-1; no reliable D call. Between the trimmed V and J ends, which lost 1 base and 4 bases, there was a span of 4 bases. Germline CDR1 reads SEHNR; CDR2 reads FQNEAQ (reference sequence). CDR3 size: 12 residues. As DNA, the CDR3 is TGTGCCAGCAGCTTAGTGGCCACTGAAGCTTTCTTT. Protein: CASSLVATEAFF.

V usage is TRBV15 and J usage is TRBJ2-3; TRBD2 is a possible D gene (5 bases). This CDR3 spans 17 amino acids. Trimming left V 5 bases short and J 1 base short, with 19 bases between. Germline V gene sequence: CDR1 LNHNV, CDR2 YYDKDF (reference sequence). CDR3 bases: TGTGCCACCAGCGGAGGTCTTGGGTCGAGGGGCACAGATACGCAGTATTTT. Its translation: CATSGGLGSRGTDTQYF.

The chain employs TRBV2 and TRBJ1-5, with TRBD1 matching 12 bases. Germline V gene lookup returns CDR1 SNHLY and CDR2 FYNNEI. V was clipped by 6 bases and J by 0 bases; unmatched bases: 6. CDR3 length: 17 residues. In nucleotides, the CDR3 is TGTGCCAGCAGGGGGACAGGGGGCACCTTTAGCAATCAGCCCCAGCATTTT. It encodes CASRGTGGTFSNQPQHF.

DNA for the CDR3: TGTGCCAGCAGCCGCGGGACCACGCCCCACGAGCAGTACTTC. Protein sequence: CASSRGTTPHEQYF. This rearrangement joins TRBV7-2 to TRBJ2-7; D possibly corresponds to TRBD2 (6 bases). With 5 bases removed from V and 5 bases from J, the gap between germline ends came to 16 bases. This CDR3 region has 14 residues. Germline-derived CDR1 and CDR2 are SGHTA and FQGNSA.

The V gene is TRBV29-1, the J gene TRBJ2-6; the D gene is possibly TRBD2 (5 bases). The CDR3 length is 14 residues. The ends were cut back, 4 bases at V and 2 bases at J, with 9 bases in the middle. Germline CDR1 is SQVTM and CDR2 is ANQGSEA. In nucleotides, the CDR3 is TGCAGCGTTGTGTGGAGGACTGGGGCCAACGTCCTGACTTTC. Its translation is CSVVWRTGANVLTF. The full variable domain, in which reference TRBV29-1 and TRBJ2-6 provide the parts outside the CDR3, is SAVISQKPSRDICQRGTSLTIQCQVDSQVTMMFWYRQQPGQSLTLIATANQGSEATYESGFVIDKFPISRPNLTFSTLTVSNMSPEDSSIYLCSVVWRTGANVLTFGAGSRLTVL.

The chain joins TRBV5-6 to TRBJ1-5; D gene uncertain. This CDR3 spans 15 amino acids. Germline CDR1 and CDR2: SGHDT and YYEEEE. Between the trimmed V and J ends, which lost 0 bases and 1 base, there was a span of 8 bases. The CDR3 bases are TGTGCCAGCAGCTTGGCGGGCGGGAGCAATCAGCCCCAGCATTTT. Translated, it gives CASSLAGGSNQPQHF.

This clone was seen just once. V usage is TRBV27 and J usage is TRBJ1-2; weak D call: TRBD1 (6 bases). The germline gives CDR1 MNHEY, CDR2 SMNVEV (reference sequence). V gave up 5 bases and J gave up 5 bases, with 15 bases separating them. The CDR3 is made up of 14 amino acids. The CDR3 spells CASSAAGAHYGYTF. CDR3 in DNA: TGTGCCAGCAGTGCCGCGGGGGCGCATTATGGCTACACCTTC.

V gene TRBV27 combines with J gene TRBJ1-2; D is perhaps TRBD1 (5 bases). V was cut by 4 bases and J by 1 base, with 19 bases left in between. This CDR3 region has 17 residues. In germline, CDR1 is MNHEY, CDR2 SMNVEV (reference sequence). The CDR3 region has the DNA TGTGCCAGCAGTTCGGGGGACGCGGTGGGCCTTAACTATGGCTACACCTTC. This translates into CASSSGDAVGLNYGYTF.

The chain employs TRBV4-1 and TRBJ1-5; D gene ambiguous. The CDR3 sequence is 15 residues long. The ends were cut back, 1 base at V and 7 bases at J, with 14 bases in the middle. Germline V gene sequence: CDR1 MGHRA, CDR2 YSYEKL. CDR3 DNA: TGCGCCAGCAGCCAAGTAATGGGTTCGGAGCAGCCCCAGCATTTT. Translated, it gives CASSQVMGSEQPQHF.

The rearrangement links TRBV5-1 to TRBJ2-3, with 10 bases fitting TRBD1. This CDR3 region has 15 residues. Germline V CDR1 and CDR2: SGHRS, YFSETQ. V shed 0 bases, J shed 5 bases, and the junction held 3 bases outside the gene matches. CDR3 bases: TGCGCCAGCAGCTTGGCCGGGACAGGGGAAGATACGCAGTATTTT. Amino acids: CASSLAGTGEDTQYF. Combining the CDR3 with reference TRBV5-1 and TRBJ2-3 gives the whole variable domain KAGVTQTPRYLIKTRGQQVTLSCSPISGHRSVSWYQQTPGQGLQFLFEYFSETQRNKGNFPGRFSGRQFSNSRSEMNVSTLELGDSALYLCASSLAGTGEDTQYFGPGTRLTVL.

V and J are TRBV10-1 and TRBJ2-7; tentative D call: TRBD2 (5 bases). The germline gives CDR1 WNHNN, CDR2 SYGVQD (reference sequence). V gave up 6 bases and J gave up 1 base, with 13 bases separating them. CDR3 size: 14 residues. CDR3 amino acids: CASSAGIKSYEQYF. The CDR3 DNA sequence: TGCGCCAGCAGCGCCGGGATCAAATCCTACGAGCAGTACTTC.

V and J are TRBV28 and TRBJ1-1, with 9 bases aligning to TRBD1. Germline V gene lookup returns CDR1 MDHEN and CDR2 SYDVKM. V was clipped by 5 bases and J by 11 bases; unmatched bases: 6. The CDR3 covers 12 residues. The chain's CDR3 is CASSEQGAVAFF. In DNA form, the CDR3 reads TGTGCCAGCAGTGAACAGGGGGCCGTGGCTTTCTTT.

This rearrangement joins TRBV19 to TRBJ2-7, with a tentative D call TRBD1 (6 bases). This CDR3 comprises 15 residues. Germline V gene data show CDR1 as LNHDA and CDR2 as SQIVND (reference sequence). Deletions cut 8 bases from V and 8 bases from J, with 25 bases between. The CDR3 DNA sequence: TGTGCCAGTGGACAGCTCACAGGGACCTCAGTCCAGCAGTACTTC. Translation gives CASGQLTGTSVQQYF.

This clone was counted a single time. The rearrangement joins TRBV6-5 to TRBJ1-5, with TRBD1 matching over 8 bases. Germline V gene data show CDR1 as MNHEY and CDR2 as SVGAGI. The CDR3 has 15 amino acids. The V gene end was trimmed by 6 bases and the J gene end by 7 bases; junction bases not matched to a gene: 11. DNA of the CDR3: TGTGCCAGCAGCCAAAGGACAGGGAGCGGCCAGCCCCAGCATTTT. This translates into CASSQRTGSGQPQHF.

This rearrangement joins TRBV20-1 to TRBJ1-6, with D possibly matching TRBD1 (5 bases). Trimming pared 3 bases from V and 0 bases from J, leaving 12 bases between. CDR3 length: 16 residues. Germline V CDR1 and CDR2: DFQATT, SNEGSKA (reference sequence). In DNA, the CDR3 is TGCAGTGCTAGTGAACGACAGAGCTCCTATAATTCACCCCTCCACTTT. This encodes CSASERQSSYNSPLHF.

As DNA, the CDR3 is TGTGCCAGCAGCTTAACGGGCAGGACTAGCACAGATACGCAGTATTTT. As protein: CASSLTGRTSTDTQYF. The V gene is TRBV7-3, the J gene TRBJ2-3, with a possible D match to TRBD2 (5 bases). V lost 0 bases to trimming and J lost 0 bases, with 10 bases between them. The CDR3 contains 16 residues. The germline CDR1 and CDR2 sequences are SGHTA and FQGTGA.

The chain joins TRBV7-8 to TRBJ2-7; the match to TRBD1 covers 8 bases. V shed 0 bases and J 2 bases; nucleotides not matched to a gene: 3. The CDR3 covers 15 residues. Germline CDR1 SGHVS, CDR2 FQNEAQ. The CDR3 here is CASSLAVTGAYEQYF. The CDR3 DNA follows: TGTGCCAGCAGCTTAGCAGTGACAGGGGCCTACGAGCAGTACTTC. The full variable domain, its missing parts supplied by reference TRBV7-8 and TRBJ2-7, is GAGVSQSPRYKVAKRGQDVALRCDPISGHVSLFWYQQALGQGPEFLTYFQNEAQLDKSGLPSDRFFAERPEGSVSTLKIQRTQQEDSAVYLCASSLAVTGAYEQYFGPGTRLTVT.

This clone was seen more than once but under ten times. The same CDR3 also results from other DNA sequences found in this sample. Here the CDR3 DNA reads TGCGCCACCACGGGACACCTAAATGAAAAACTGTTTTTT. This sequence encodes CATTGHLNEKLFF. The rearrangement links TRBV10-2 to TRBJ1-4; tentative D call: TRBD1 (6 bases). The CDR3 is made up of 13 amino acids. Germline CDR1 and CDR2: WSHSY and SAAADI. Trimming cost V 10 bases and J 5 bases, with 14 bases left between them.

This clone turned up a few times. V usage is TRBV25-1 and J usage is TRBJ1-2; the D gene is possibly TRBD1 (5 bases). The germline V gene has CDR1 MGHDK and CDR2 SYGVNS. The CDR3 is made up of 13 amino acids. The V and J ends lost 6 bases and 7 bases respectively, with 15 bases between them. CDR3 protein: CASRDILTLGYTF. CDR3 nucleotide sequence: TGTGCCAGCAGGGACATCCTAACTCTTGGCTACACCTTC.

The chain has TRBV5-1 and TRBJ1-6; D uncertain. V dropped 1 base and J dropped 9 bases, with 14 bases sitting between them. This CDR3 is built from 15 residues. Germline V gene data show CDR1 as SGHRS and CDR2 as YFSETQ. The CDR3 loop reads CASSLSIGRSSPLHF. The CDR3 DNA is TGCGCCAGCAGCTTGAGTATCGGGAGATCTTCACCCCTCCACTTT.

This chain connects TRBV27 to TRBJ1-4, with D maybe TRBD1 (5 bases). CDR1 and CDR2 (germline): MNHEY, SMNVEV (reference sequence). Between the trimmed V and J ends, which lost 5 bases and 4 bases, there was a span of 20 bases. CDR3 length: 17 residues. The CDR3 DNA sequence: TGTGCCAGCAGTCCGAGACGCCCGGGGGGATATAATGAAAAACTGTTTTTT. Its protein product is CASSPRRPGGYNEKLFF.

The chain carries TRBV9 and TRBJ1-2, with TRBD1 as a possible D gene (5 bases). V was pared by 4 bases and J by 8 bases, with 12 bases between. From germline, CDR1 is SGDLS and CDR2 YYNGEE. This CDR3 is 12 amino acids long. The CDR3: CASSPDSSGYTF. The DNA of the CDR3 is TGTGCCAGCAGCCCCGACAGTAGCGGCTACACCTTC.

The chain couples TRBV5-1 to TRBJ2-5, with 9 bases that match TRBD1. Per germline, CDR1 SGHRS and CDR2 YFSETQ. The CDR3 length is 14 residues. V was clipped by 7 bases and J by 3 bases; unmatched bases: 7. This CDR3 is CASSRDRAEETQYF. Written as DNA, the CDR3 is TGCGCCAGCTCCCGGGACAGGGCAGAAGAGACCCAGTACTTC.

The chain has TRBV7-9 and TRBJ1-5; 9 bases map to TRBD1. The CDR3 extends over 14 amino acids. Germline CDR1 is SEHNR and CDR2 is FQNEAQ (reference sequence). Losses at the gene ends were 5 bases for V and 11 bases for J; bases not matched to a gene: 10. DNA for the CDR3: TGTGCCAGCAGCCCAGGACAGGGGAGCGGCACCCAGCATTTT. It translates to CASSPGQGSGTQHF.

This rearrangement joins TRBV27 to TRBJ2-5; the D gene is possibly TRBD2 (7 bases). The CDR3 consists of 15 residues. CDR1 is MNHEY, CDR2 SMNVEV, per germline (reference sequence). V was shortened by 3 bases and J by 4 bases, with 15 bases between the two germline ends. The CDR3 spells CASSFRGRGRETQYF. CDR3 nucleotide sequence: TGTGCCAGCAGTTTCCGGGGGCGGGGGAGAGAGACCCAGTACTTC.

This clone was counted between two and nine times. The chain recombines TRBV24-1 with TRBJ2-5; the D gene is possibly TRBD2 (5 bases). The V and J ends lost 6 bases and 2 bases respectively, with 21 bases between them. Germline assignment: CDR1 KGHDR and CDR2 SFDVKD. The CDR3 is 17 amino acids. The CDR3 DNA reads as TGTGCCACCAGTTACTACTACGGGTTAGCGCCGCAAGAGACCCAGTACTTC. Encoded protein: CATSYYYGLAPQETQYF.

The chain has TRBV6-5 and TRBJ2-2; D possibly corresponds to TRBD1 (6 bases). Between the trimmed V and J ends, which lost 7 bases and 4 bases, there was a span of 16 bases. The length of the CDR3 is 15 residues. Germline V gives CDR1 MNHEY, CDR2 SVGAGI. CDR3 region: CASMNTGISTGELFF. CDR3 DNA: TGTGCCAGCATGAATACAGGGATAAGCACCGGGGAGCTGTTTTTT.

The chain carries TRBV18 and TRBJ2-4; 8 nucleotides line up with TRBD1. V was pared by 4 bases and J by 6 bases, with 11 bases of the junction left unmatched. Germline loops: CDR1 KGHSH, CDR2 LQKENI. The CDR3 is 16 amino acids. The CDR3 is CASSLEQGVRTNIQYF. The CDR3 DNA sequence: TGTGCCAGCTCACTAGAACAGGGGGTGCGAACAAACATTCAGTACTTC.